The 25 T cell receptor beta chains given below trace back to one sample, sequenced in a study of T-cell memory formation after mild COVID-19 (dated by TCRdb to 2020 to 2023). Library preparation used 5' RACE. The instrument given in TCRdb is Illumina NovaSeq 6000. In-frame beta chains were kept once TCRdb had trimmed the public reads at Q25 with fastp and called clones with MiXCR. Each entry merges the rows of one CDR3 protein and shows their most common DNA and genes. This sample has fewer than 300,000 distinct CDR3 sequences in its table, and approximately 18% of those were observed once. Clones ranked in the top ten supply roughly 24% of the sample. The specimen was PBMCs or a T cell subset sorted from them (not recorded which). These receptors were collected from a man younger than 35 who had mild COVID-19 (a few samples of this study predate the infection). The sample titles of this study are shuffled in the database, so cell type and time point are left out; the donor was told from shared clones.

The V gene is TRBV9, the J gene TRBJ2-2, with 9 positions matching TRBD1. Looked up from germline, CDR1 is SGDLS and CDR2 is YYNGEE. The ends lost 6 bases at V and 5 bases at J; junction bases unmatched: 14. The CDR3 sequence is 17 residues long. CDR3 coding DNA: TGTGCCAGCACGGGACAGGGAGGACCCAGTAGAACCGGGGAGCTGTTTTTT. This codes for CASTGQGGPSRTGELFF.

This clonotype showed up just a few times. The chain has TRBV24-1 and TRBJ2-1, with 13 bases lining up with TRBD2. This CDR3 contains 17 residues. Germline CDR1 reads KGHDR; CDR2 reads SFDVKD. J was trimmed by 5 bases and V by 5 bases; bases with no gene match: 8. CDR3 in DNA: TGTGCCACCAGTGGGACTAGCGGGGGCGGCCCACACAATGAGCAGTTCTTC. Translated, it gives CATSGTSGGGPHNEQFF.

This clonotype occurred a few times. V and J are TRBV5-5 and TRBJ2-1; no clear D gene. The CDR3 loop spans 14 amino acids. The V gene lost 2 bases and the J gene lost 2 bases, with 8 bases spanning the gap. The germline V gene has CDR1 SGHKS and CDR2 YYEKEE (reference sequence). For the CDR3, the DNA is TGTGCCAGCAGCTTAGACTTTGCCTACAATGAGCAGTTCTTC. This gives the protein CASSLDFAYNEQFF.

The V and J genes are TRBV4-2 and TRBJ1-5; 9 nucleotides match TRBD1. The V and J ends lost 6 bases and 5 bases, in that order; junction bases with no gene match: 5. CDR1 is LGHNA and CDR2 is YNFKEQ in the germline V gene. The CDR3 runs 14 residues. CDR3 region: CASSTDRGYQPQHF. CDR3 DNA sequence: TGTGCCAGCAGTACGGACAGGGGCTATCAGCCCCAGCATTTT.

The chain carries TRBV11-1 and TRBJ2-7; weak D call: TRBD1 (6 bases). Germline V gene lookup returns CDR1 SGHAT and CDR2 FQDESV (reference sequence). This CDR3 contains 14 residues. Trimming removed 2 bases from V and 2 bases from J, with 10 bases in between. The CDR3 reads CASSLFGTPYEQYV. Here the CDR3 DNA reads TGTGCCAGCAGCTTATTTGGGACACCCTACGAGCAGTACGTC.

This clonotype was counted many times. The J gene is TRBJ2-3, the V gene TRBV4-2; TRBD1 might be the D (6 bases). Germline V gene sequence: CDR1 LGHNA, CDR2 YNFKEQ. This CDR3 region has 13 residues. The V end lost 0 bases, the J end lost 6 bases, and 7 bases lay between the germline ends. CDR3 bases: TGTGCCAGCAGCCAAGAGAGGGGGGATACGCAGTATTTT. Amino acid sequence: CASSQERGDTQYF.

The chain recombines TRBV18 with TRBJ1-2; TRBD1 matches at 8 bases. Germline-derived CDR1 and CDR2 are KGHSH and LQKENI. CDR3 length: 15 residues. J was trimmed by 4 bases and V by 1 base; bases with no gene match: 5. CDR3: CASSPLGQDGYGYTF. The CDR3 DNA follows: TGTGCCAGCTCACCACTGGGACAGGATGGCTATGGCTACACCTTC.

This clonotype was found many times. The rearrangement joins TRBV11-2 to TRBJ2-2; D unclear. The CDR3 length is 14 residues. V lost 0 bases and J lost 1, with 3 bases in between. CDR1 and CDR2 (germline): SGHAT, FQNNGV. This CDR3 is CASSLEQNTGELFF. CDR3 in DNA: TGTGCCAGCAGCTTAGAACAGAACACCGGGGAGCTGTTTTTT.

This chain connects TRBV6-1 to TRBJ2-1; maybe TRBD2 (5 bases). Per the germline V gene, CDR1 is MNHNS and CDR2 is SASEGT. Trimming removed 7 bases at V and 8 bases at J, with 15 bases between. The CDR3 loop spans 13 amino acids. The CDR3 DNA sequence: TGTGCCAGCACCCCAAGTCGGGGTCATGAGCAGTTCTTC. Its translation is CASTPSRGHEQFF.

This clonotype was seen a few times. The genes are TRBV5-1 and TRBJ2-3, with TRBD2 matching 7 bases. The CDR3 is 16 amino acids. Germline-derived CDR1 and CDR2 are SGHRS and YFSETQ. J was trimmed by 4 bases and V by 1 base; bases with no gene match: 9. The CDR3 spells CASSLSSGEVADTQYF. CDR3 nucleotides: TGCGCCAGCAGCTTGAGCAGCGGGGAGGTCGCAGATACGCAGTATTTT.

The chain uses TRBV28 and TRBJ2-1, with D tentatively TRBD1 (7 bases). This CDR3 comprises 14 residues. Germline V gene lookup returns CDR1 MDHEN and CDR2 SYDVKM. Deletions cut 6 bases from V and 4 bases from J, with 13 bases between. The CDR3 nucleotides are TGTGCCAGCAGGCCAGGGGGGTCTTACAATGAGCAGTTCTTC. Protein: CASRPGGSYNEQFF.

This clonotype occurred a few times. The chain uses TRBV7-6 and TRBJ1-2; D gene unclear. The V end lost 6 bases, the J end lost 0 bases, and 11 bases lay between the germline ends. The CDR3 extends over 14 amino acids. CDR1 is SGHVS, CDR2 FNYEAQ, per germline. CDR3 sequence: CASSRTEANYGYTF. CDR3 sequence (DNA): TGTGCCAGCAGTAGGACGGAAGCTAACTATGGCTACACCTTC.

The chain joins TRBV20-1 to TRBJ1-2; 9 bases line up with TRBD1. Germline loops: CDR1 DFQATT, CDR2 SNEGSKA (reference sequence). The CDR3 has 13 residues. The CDR3 is CSGNRGLNYGYTF. The CDR3 bases are TGCAGCGGGAACAGGGGGCTGAACTATGGCTACACCTTC.

The chain employs TRBV6-1 and TRBJ2-7; 9 bases agree with TRBD1. The V gene end was trimmed by 7 bases and the J gene end by 6 bases; junction bases not matched to a gene: 16. CDR1 is MNHNS and CDR2 is SASEGT in the germline V gene. The CDR3 consists of 16 residues. The CDR3 DNA follows: TGTGCCAGCACGTCTGCGCCAATGGACAGGGGTGGCGAGCAGTACTTC. Translation gives CASTSAPMDRGGEQYF.

Only a few counts were recorded for this clonotype. The chain carries TRBV6-2 or TRBV6-3 and TRBJ2-1; no definite D call. Trimming stripped 0 bases from V and 9 bases from J, with 9 bases between. The CDR3 loop spans 13 amino acids. Per the germline V gene, CDR1 is MNHEY and CDR2 is SVGEGT. CDR3 amino acids: CASSYSSFSEQFF. CDR3 in DNA: TGTGCCAGCAGTTACTCGAGTTTCAGTGAGCAGTTCTTC.

This sequence joins TRBV4-1 and TRBJ2-1, with D maybe TRBD2 (5 bases). From germline, CDR1 is MGHRA and CDR2 YSYEKL. The V and J ends lost 1 base and 0 bases respectively, with 7 bases between them. The CDR3 runs to 15 residues. The CDR3 nucleotides are TGCGCCAGCAGCCAAGGCGGGTACTCCTACAATGAGCAGTTCTTC. Translating it yields CASSQGGYSYNEQFF.

This clonotype showed up just a few times. This chain connects TRBV11-2 to TRBJ1-5; D is unclear. The CDR3 extends over 13 amino acids. Germline CDR1 and CDR2: SGHAT and FQNNGV. Trimming took off 4 bases at V and 3 bases at J, with 7 bases between the two ends. This chain's CDR3 is CASSSANNQPQHF. CDR3 DNA sequence: TGTGCCAGCAGCTCGGCAAACAATCAGCCCCAGCATTTT.

This clonotype was detected once. The CDR3 is CASSLDEGRRNEQFF. CDR3 DNA sequence: TGTGCCAGCAGCCTCGACGAGGGCAGGCGGAATGAGCAGTTCTTC. V is TRBV4-2 and J is TRBJ2-1; tentative D call: TRBD2 (5 bases). Germline CDR1 and CDR2: LGHNA and YNFKEQ. V shed 4 bases and J shed 7 bases, with 17 bases lying between them. The CDR3 spans 15 residues.

V usage is TRBV9 and J usage is TRBJ1-4; possibly TRBD1 for D (6 bases). The ends were cut back, 3 bases at V and 3 bases at J, with 12 bases in the middle. The CDR3 extends over 15 amino acids. Germline-derived CDR1 and CDR2 are SGDLS and YYNGEE. CDR3 bases: TGTGCCAGCAGCGGACCGGACAGTGCTAATGAAAAACTGTTTTTT. It specifies CASSGPDSANEKLFF.

The gene calls are TRBV5-1 and TRBJ1-1; TRBD1 matches 12 bases. Trimming cost V 0 bases and J 3 bases; bases outside gene matches: 6. CDR1 is SGHRS and CDR2 is YFSETQ in the germline V gene. The CDR3 runs to 17 residues. CDR3 in amino acids: CASSLVWDRGPDTEAFF. CDR3 coding DNA: TGCGCCAGCAGCTTGGTTTGGGACAGGGGGCCAGACACTGAAGCTTTCTTT.

The table lists this clonotype with a few counts. The chain combines TRBV4-1 with TRBJ2-3, with TRBD2 matching over 8 bases. This CDR3 contains 16 residues. Germline V gives CDR1 MGHRA, CDR2 YSYEKL. V lost 2 bases to trimming and J lost 4 bases; unmatched junction nucleotides: 8. CDR3 sequence (DNA): TGCGCCAGCAGCCAAATCCGAGGAGCGGGGGCAGATACGCAGTATTTT. Protein product: CASSQIRGAGADTQYF.

In this sample, this clonotype turned up many times. The CDR3: CSADRGANGYTF. The CDR3 bases are TGCAGTGCCGATAGGGGCGCGAATGGCTACACCTTC. This chain links TRBV20-1 with TRBJ1-2; perhaps TRBD1 as D (5 bases). The V gene's germline CDR1 is DFQATT and CDR2 SNEGSKA (reference sequence). The germline V and J ends were trimmed by 6 bases and 6 bases, with 14 bases remaining between them. This CDR3 has 12 residues.

This clonotype has just a few counts. The genes are TRBV7-2 and TRBJ2-3; 10 bases map to TRBD1. Germline V lookup: CDR1 SGHTA, CDR2 FQGNSA. The junction had 10 bases not matched to a gene; V was cut back by 4 bases and J by 6 bases. The CDR3 is 16 residues long. CDR3 region: CASSSSRDRGRDTQYF. The CDR3, as DNA: TGTGCCAGCAGCTCTTCCCGGGACAGGGGTCGTGATACGCAGTATTTT. The whole variable domain, filled in from reference TRBV7-2 and TRBJ2-3, reads GAGVSQSPSNKVTEKGKDVELRCDPISGHTALYWYRQSLGQGLEFLIYFQGNSAPDKSGLPSDRFSAERTGGSVSTLTIQRTQQEDSAVYLCASSSSRDRGRDTQYFGPGTRLTVL.

The J gene is TRBJ1-5, the V gene TRBV6-2 or TRBV6-3; TRBD1 agrees at 8 bases. V lost 6 bases, J lost 6 bases, and 4 bases stayed unmatched. This CDR3 has 13 amino acids. The germline V gene has CDR1 MNHEY and CDR2 SVGEGT. The CDR3 DNA reads as TGTGCCAGCAGGCCAGGGGGCATTCAGCCCCAGCATTTT. Residues: CASRPGGIQPQHF.

The J gene is TRBJ2-5, the V gene TRBV15; TRBD1 is a possible D gene (5 bases). Germline assignment: CDR1 LNHNV and CDR2 YYDKDF (reference sequence). This CDR3 region has 13 residues. The V end was cut by 3 bases, the J end by 4 bases, with 9 bases between. The CDR3 nucleotides read TGTGCCACCAGCAGGGGGCCCTCAGAGACCCAGTACTTC. The encoded protein is CATSRGPSETQYF.